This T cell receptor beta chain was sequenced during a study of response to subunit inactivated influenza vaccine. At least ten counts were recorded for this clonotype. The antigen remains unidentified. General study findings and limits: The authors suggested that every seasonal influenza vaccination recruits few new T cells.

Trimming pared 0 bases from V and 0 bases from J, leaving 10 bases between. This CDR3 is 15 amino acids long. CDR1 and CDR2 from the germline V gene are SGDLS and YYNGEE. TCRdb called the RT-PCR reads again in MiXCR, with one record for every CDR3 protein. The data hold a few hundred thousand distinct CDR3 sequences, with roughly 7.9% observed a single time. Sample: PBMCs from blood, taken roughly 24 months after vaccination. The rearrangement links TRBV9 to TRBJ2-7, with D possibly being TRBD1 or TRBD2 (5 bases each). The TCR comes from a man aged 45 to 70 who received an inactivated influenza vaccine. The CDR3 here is CASSVGGTPSYEQYF. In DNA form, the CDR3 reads TGTGCCAGCAGCGTAGGGGGGACCCCCTCCTACGAGCAGTACTTC.